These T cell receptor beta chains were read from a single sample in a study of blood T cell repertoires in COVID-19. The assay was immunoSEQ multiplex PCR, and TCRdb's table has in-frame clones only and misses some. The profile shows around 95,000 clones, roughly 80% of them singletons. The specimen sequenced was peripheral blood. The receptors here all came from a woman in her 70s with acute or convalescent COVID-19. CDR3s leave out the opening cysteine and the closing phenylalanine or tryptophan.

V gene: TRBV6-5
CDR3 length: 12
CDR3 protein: ASSYRTGGFGYT

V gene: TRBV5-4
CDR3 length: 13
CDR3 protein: ASSSAGTGNTEAF

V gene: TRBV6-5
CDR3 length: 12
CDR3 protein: ASSSSGHQYEQY

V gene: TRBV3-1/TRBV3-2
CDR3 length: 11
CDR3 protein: ASSQASTGEAF

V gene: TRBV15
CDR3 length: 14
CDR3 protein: ATSRDFATQRNEQF

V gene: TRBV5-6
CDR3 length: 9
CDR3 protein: ASSVNYEQY

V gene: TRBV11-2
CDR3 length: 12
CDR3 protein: ASSPPAGYNEQF

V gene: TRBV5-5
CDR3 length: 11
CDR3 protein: ASSFTGDYGYT

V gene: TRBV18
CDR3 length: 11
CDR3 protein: ASSEGQGYEQY

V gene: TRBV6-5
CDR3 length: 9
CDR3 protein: ATGDPYEQY

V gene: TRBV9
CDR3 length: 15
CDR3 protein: ASSPRTSGGVTDTQY

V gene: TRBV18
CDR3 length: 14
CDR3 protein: ASSPRIAGVYPEAF

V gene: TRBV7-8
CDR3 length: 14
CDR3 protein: ASSLRTSGSYNEQF

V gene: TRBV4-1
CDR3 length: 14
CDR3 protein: ASSQQGARYTGELF

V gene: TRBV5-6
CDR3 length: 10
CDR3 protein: ASSSEDYGYT

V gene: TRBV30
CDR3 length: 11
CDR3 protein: AWSVRGGETQY

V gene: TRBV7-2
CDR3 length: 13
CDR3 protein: ASSREGQYNSPLH

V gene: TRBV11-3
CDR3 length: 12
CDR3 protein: ASSLGGRGETQY

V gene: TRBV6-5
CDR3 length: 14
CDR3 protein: ASSSRGGSTVYEQY

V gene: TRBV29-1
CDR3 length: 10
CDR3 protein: SVAPPAGLAF

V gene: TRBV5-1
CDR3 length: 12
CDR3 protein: ASSSDPRGSPLH

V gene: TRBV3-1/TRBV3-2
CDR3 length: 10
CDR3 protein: ASRGLPETQY

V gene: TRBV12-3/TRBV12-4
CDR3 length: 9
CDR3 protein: ASSNGLRAF

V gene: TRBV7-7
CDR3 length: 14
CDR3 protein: ASSPGDFGFSGELF

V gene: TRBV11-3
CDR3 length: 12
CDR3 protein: ASSSGQGRYEQY

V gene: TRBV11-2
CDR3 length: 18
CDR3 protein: ASSLEGTGAPTANTGELF

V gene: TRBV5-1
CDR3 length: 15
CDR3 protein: ASSLGTGSANTGELF

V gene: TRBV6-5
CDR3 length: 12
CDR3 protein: ASSLGWEGSPLH

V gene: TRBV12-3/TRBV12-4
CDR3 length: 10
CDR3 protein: ASSTEIPEAF

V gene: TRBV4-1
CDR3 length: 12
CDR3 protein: ASSQDHGKETQY

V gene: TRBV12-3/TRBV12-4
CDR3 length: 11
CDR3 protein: ASRPGPNSPLH

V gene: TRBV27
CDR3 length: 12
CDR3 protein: ASQSGGANEKLF

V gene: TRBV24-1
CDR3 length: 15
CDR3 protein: ATSDLTSGGTYNEQF

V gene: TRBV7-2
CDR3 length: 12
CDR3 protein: ASSLADRDQPQH

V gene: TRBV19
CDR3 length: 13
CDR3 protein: ASQTSHIATDTQY

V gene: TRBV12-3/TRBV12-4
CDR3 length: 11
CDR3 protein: ASSPGQGGHTF

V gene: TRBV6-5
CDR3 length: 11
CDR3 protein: ASRERGNEKLF

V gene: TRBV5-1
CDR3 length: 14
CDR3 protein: ASSLGSAGGTDTQY

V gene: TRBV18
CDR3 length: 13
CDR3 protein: ASSPPNLQGEKLF

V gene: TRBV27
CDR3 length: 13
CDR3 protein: ASSSRTVGDSPLH

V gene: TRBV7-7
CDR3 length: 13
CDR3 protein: ASSLGAAVTGELF

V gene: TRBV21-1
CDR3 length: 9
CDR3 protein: ASIPGYEQY

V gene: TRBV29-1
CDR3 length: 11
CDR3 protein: SAGTAEGEKLF

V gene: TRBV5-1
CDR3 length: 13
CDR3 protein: ASSPTTGTNQPQH

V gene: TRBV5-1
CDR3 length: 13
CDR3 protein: ASSLGQGKTYEQY

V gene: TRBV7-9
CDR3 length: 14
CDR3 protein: ASSPYRDRPRETQY

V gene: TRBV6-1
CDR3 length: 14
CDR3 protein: ASSGRATTSNTEAF

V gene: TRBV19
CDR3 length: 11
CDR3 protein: ASSRQQGFEAF

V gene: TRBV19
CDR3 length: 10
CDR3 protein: ATLGGYNEQF

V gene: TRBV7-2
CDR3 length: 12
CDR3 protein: ASSLDQGRETQY

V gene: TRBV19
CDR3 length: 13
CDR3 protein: ASSIPAGNTDTQY